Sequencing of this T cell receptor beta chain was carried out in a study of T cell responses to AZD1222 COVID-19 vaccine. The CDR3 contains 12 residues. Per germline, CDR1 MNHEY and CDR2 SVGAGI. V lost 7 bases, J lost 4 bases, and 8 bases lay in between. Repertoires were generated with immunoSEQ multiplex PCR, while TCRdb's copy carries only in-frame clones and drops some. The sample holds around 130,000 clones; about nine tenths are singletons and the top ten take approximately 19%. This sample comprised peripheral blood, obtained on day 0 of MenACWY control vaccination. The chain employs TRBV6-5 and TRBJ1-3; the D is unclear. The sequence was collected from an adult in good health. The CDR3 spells CASTSAGNTIYF. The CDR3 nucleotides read TGTGCCAGCACCTCTGCAGGAAACACCATATATTTT.